These T cell receptor beta chains were read from a single sample in a study of spatial heterogeneity in lung cancer. In TCRdb, the 5' RACE reads were re-called with MiXCR into one record per CDR3 protein. Among 9,000 to 13,000 distinct CDR3 sequences listed, approximately 8.7% were seen once. The sequencing used lung tumor tissue, collected at surgery. These receptors were obtained from a female donor with early-stage non-small cell lung cancer. Each CDR3 is given with its conserved first and last residue. Each record gives: clone size, D gene, V gene, J gene, CDR3 protein, CDR3 DNA. The D gene is left open where the match is weak. The listing skips clone size in some rows; elsewhere it reads once, few, many or a size class.

size: many; D: -; V: TRBV12-3/TRBV12-4; J: TRBJ1-5; CDR3: CASRTTGNQPQHF; DNA: TGTGCCAGCAGGACGACGGGCAATCAGCCCCAGCATTTT
size: many; D: TRBD1; V: TRBV27; J: TRBJ1-1; CDR3: CASSLSTGGTEAFF; DNA: TGTGCCAGCAGTTTATCAACAGGGGGCACTGAAGCTTTCTTT
size: many; D: -; V: TRBV28; J: TRBJ1-5; CDR3: CASSFEGPGNQPQHF; DNA: TGTGCCAGCAGTTTTGAGGGGCCAGGCAATCAGCCCCAGCATTTT
size: -; D: -; V: TRBV20-1; J: TRBJ2-7; CDR3: CSASLQTYEQYF; DNA: TGCAGTGCTAGTTTACAAACCTACGAGCAGTACTTC
size: many; D: -; V: TRBV5-1; J: TRBJ2-2; CDR3: CASNRDAANTGELFF; DNA: TGCGCCAGCAATAGGGACGCAGCTAACACCGGGGAGCTGTTTTTT
size: many; D: TRBD2; V: TRBV7-6; J: TRBJ2-7; CDR3: CASSSFVGGGYEQYF; DNA: TGTGCCAGCAGCTCCTTTGTTGGGGGGGGCTACGAGCAGTACTTC
size: many; D: TRBD1; V: TRBV10-2; J: TRBJ2-6; CDR3: CASSGGRSGQGGYSAGANVLTF; DNA: TGCGCCAGCAGTGGGGGGAGGTCTGGACAGGGAGGATACTCGGCTGGGGCCAACGTCCTGACTTTC
size: once; D: TRBD1; V: TRBV18; J: TRBJ2-7; CDR3: CASSPQTGAGEQYF; DNA: TGTGCCAGCTCACCACAGACAGGGGCGGGGGAGCAGTACTTC
size: many; D: TRBD1; V: TRBV2; J: TRBJ1-5; CDR3: CASSEEGAGRNQPQHF; DNA: TGTGCCAGCAGTGAAGAGGGGGCAGGGAGGAATCAGCCCCAGCATTTT
size: many; D: -; V: TRBV15; J: TRBJ1-3; CDR3: CATSRDRQGGNTIYF; DNA: TGTGCCACCAGCAGAGATCGCCAGGGAGGAAACACCATATATTTT
size: medium-sized; D: TRBD1; V: TRBV20-1; J: TRBJ1-5; CDR3: CSAQALPTGGAGQPQHF; DNA: TGCAGTGCTCAAGCCCTACCGACAGGGGGCGCGGGTCAGCCCCAGCATTTT
size: medium-sized; D: -; V: TRBV27; J: TRBJ1-5; CDR3: CASSLDSSSSNQPQHF; DNA: TGTGCCAGCAGCCTGGACAGCAGTAGTAGCAATCAGCCCCAGCATTTT
size: medium-sized; D: -; V: TRBV14; J: TRBJ1-1; CDR3: CASSQGLRFGAEAFF; DNA: TGTGCCAGCAGCCAAGGTTTGCGCTTTGGCGCTGAAGCTTTCTTT
size: few; D: -; V: TRBV28; J: TRBJ1-1; CDR3: CASRRDTEAFF; DNA: TGTGCCAGCAGGAGGGACACTGAAGCTTTCTTT
size: many; D: TRBD1; V: TRBV6-1; J: TRBJ2-7; CDR3: CASRGTGFQVQYF; DNA: TGTGCCAGCAGGGGGACAGGGTTTCAGGTGCAGTACTTC
size: many; D: -; V: TRBV9; J: TRBJ1-5; CDR3: CASSVDPNSNQPQHF; DNA: TGTGCCAGCAGCGTTGACCCAAATAGCAATCAGCCCCAGCATTTT
size: medium-sized; D: -; V: TRBV5-1; J: TRBJ1-3; CDR3: CASSYTEQGSGNTIYF; DNA: TGCGCCAGCAGCTATACCGAACAGGGAAGTGGAAACACCATATATTTT
size: many; D: -; V: TRBV7-9; J: TRBJ2-6; CDR3: CASSDGANVLTF; DNA: TGTGCCAGCAGCGATGGGGCCAACGTCCTGACTTTC
size: many; D: -; V: TRBV2; J: TRBJ2-5; CDR3: CASSGTVPIETQYF; DNA: TGTGCCAGCAGTGGGACAGTCCCAATCGAGACCCAGTACTTC
size: medium-sized; D: TRBD1; V: TRBV11-2; J: TRBJ1-1; CDR3: CASSLTGETEAFF; DNA: TGTGCCAGCAGCTTAACAGGGGAGACTGAAGCTTTCTTT
size: many; D: -; V: TRBV7-9; J: TRBJ1-1; CDR3: CASSSYRAVNTEAFF; DNA: TGTGCCAGCAGTTCCTACAGGGCAGTGAACACTGAAGCTTTCTTT
size: -; D: TRBD1; V: TRBV30; J: TRBJ2-7; CDR3: CAWSVGTGYTYEQYF; DNA: TGTGCCTGGAGCGTAGGGACAGGGTATACCTACGAGCAGTACTTC
size: large; D: -; V: TRBV4-3; J: TRBJ1-1; CDR3: CASSQDRSMNTEAFF; DNA: TGCGCCAGCAGCCAGGACCGCTCAATGAACACTGAAGCTTTCTTT
size: many; D: TRBD2; V: TRBV7-2; J: TRBJ2-5; CDR3: CASSRGTSRQETQYF; DNA: TGTGCCAGCAGCCGCGGGACTAGCAGGCAAGAGACCCAGTACTTC
size: medium-sized; D: -; V: TRBV28; J: TRBJ2-7; CDR3: CASSFSGQTGSYEQYF; DNA: TGTGCCAGCAGTTTCTCGGGTCAGACAGGCTCCTACGAGCAGTACTTC
size: -; D: TRBD1; V: TRBV2; J: TRBJ1-2; CDR3: CASTASRGQGSYTF; DNA: TGTGCCAGCACTGCTAGTCGGGGACAGGGTTCCTACACCTTC
size: many; D: -; V: TRBV11-2; J: TRBJ2-2; CDR3: CASSVGTRGTGELFF; DNA: TGTGCCAGCAGCGTAGGGACCCGGGGCACCGGGGAGCTGTTTTTT
size: -; D: TRBD1; V: TRBV5-1; J: TRBJ2-3; CDR3: CASSEGQLSTDTQYF; DNA: TGCGCCAGCAGCGAGGGACAGCTCTCGACAGATACGCAGTATTTT
size: many; D: -; V: TRBV27; J: TRBJ2-1; CDR3: CASSWAAEGQQFF; DNA: TGTGCCAGCAGTTGGGCCGCCGAAGGGCAGCAGTTCTTC
size: medium-sized; D: -; V: TRBV2; J: TRBJ1-1; CDR3: CASSEIGDTEAFF; DNA: TGTGCCAGCAGTGAGATAGGGGACACTGAAGCTTTCTTT
size: -; D: -; V: TRBV20-1; J: TRBJ2-7; CDR3: CSARAGVEQYF; DNA: TGCAGTGCTAGAGCGGGGGTTGAGCAGTACTTC